Listed below are T cell receptor beta chains from one sample, sequenced in a study of T cell responses to AZD1222 COVID-19 vaccine. Libraries were prepared by immunoSEQ multiplex PCR; TCRdb keeps only in-frame clonotypes and omits some of them. The sample yields 65,000 to 80,000 clones, 88% seen once. The sequenced sample was peripheral blood, obtained 28 days after the second dose of the MenACWY control vaccine. Receptors were obtained from an adult who received the MenACWY meningococcal vaccine as a control. Each CDR3 is given with its conserved first and last residue. A D gene is named only where the DNA matches it firmly. The size entry is marked missing in some rows and otherwise reads once, few, many or a size class.

D	size	V	J	CDR3	DNA
TRBD1	NA	TRBV7-2	TRBJ1-6	CASSPPSGGQGYSPLHF	TGTGCCAGCAGCCCACCCTCCGGGGGACAGGGGTATTCACCCCTCCACTTT
NA	NA	TRBV30	TRBJ1-1	CAWSVLEGNTEAFF	TGTGCCTGGAGTGTACTTGAAGGGAACACTGAAGCTTTCTTT
NA	NA	TRBV11-3	TRBJ2-2	CASSLAEPGELFF	TGTGCCAGCAGCTTAGCAGAACCCGGGGAGCTGTTTTTT
TRBD1	NA	TRBV5-1	TRBJ2-4	CASSFETGLNIQYF	TGCGCCAGCAGCTTCGAGACAGGGCTGAACATTCAGTACTTC
NA	NA	TRBV3-1/TRBV3-2	TRBJ1-1	CASKGLSTEAFF	TGTGCCAGCAAGGGGTTGAGCACTGAAGCTTTCTTT
NA	NA	TRBV20-1	TRBJ2-1	CSASTEYNEQFF	TGCAGTGCTAGTACGGAGTACAATGAGCAGTTCTTC
TRBD2	NA	TRBV9	TRBJ2-7	CASSVGGGRTYEQYF	TGTGCCAGCAGCGTAGGAGGCGGGAGAACCTACGAGCAGTACTTC
NA	few	TRBV12-5	TRBJ2-7	CASGLGTGRSEQYF	TGTGCTAGTGGTTTGGGCACGGGGCGGTCCGAGCAGTACTTC
NA	NA	TRBV9	TRBJ1-6	CASSPRMENSPLHF	TGTGCCAGCAGCCCCCGAATGGAAAATTCACCCCTCCACTTT
NA	NA	TRBV10-1	TRBJ1-3	CASRTRAGGNTIYF	TGCGCCAGCAGAACCAGAGCGGGGGGGAACACCATATATTTT
NA	NA	TRBV5-4	TRBJ2-3	CASSFQGLNTDTQYF	TGTGCCAGCAGCTTTCAAGGACTCAACACAGATACGCAGTATTTT
NA	NA	TRBV6-6	TRBJ1-1	CASSYSGGRTEAFF	TGTGCCAGCAGTTACTCAGGTGGGAGAACTGAAGCTTTCTTT
NA	NA	TRBV28	TRBJ2-2	CASSSPGGPGELFF	TGTGCCAGCAGTTCCCCAGGAGGCCCCGGGGAGCTGTTTTTT
NA	NA	TRBV11-2	TRBJ1-2	CASSSRTALISNYGYTF	TGTGCCAGCAGCTCCAGGACAGCCCTCATCTCTAACTATGGCTACACCTTC
NA	NA	TRBV5-1	TRBJ1-1	CASSPRGDTEAFF	TGCGCCAGCAGCCCGAGGGGGGACACTGAAGCTTTCTTT
NA	NA	TRBV10-1	TRBJ2-2	CASSDQVAGTGELFF	TGCGCCAGCAGTGACCAAGTCGCGGGGACCGGGGAGCTGTTTTTT
NA	NA	TRBV3-1/TRBV3-2	TRBJ1-2	CASSSREDAYGYTF	TGTGCCAGCAGCTCGAGGGAGGATGCCTATGGCTACACCTTC
NA	NA	TRBV29-1	TRBJ2-7	CSVTQGYEQYF	TGCAGCGTTACGCAGGGCTACGAGCAGTACTTC
NA	NA	TRBV6-5	TRBJ2-1	CASSYSYPTSYNEQFF	TGTGCCAGCAGTTACTCGTACCCTACTTCCTACAATGAGCAGTTCTTC
TRBD1	NA	TRBV10-3	TRBJ2-5	CATKTGGDETQYF	TGTGCCACCAAGACAGGGGGCGATGAGACCCAGTACTTC
NA	NA	TRBV12-3/TRBV12-4	TRBJ1-5	CASAQGSDQPQHF	TGTGCCAGTGCTCAGGGTAGTGATCAGCCCCAGCATTTT
TRBD1	NA	TRBV6-5	TRBJ1-2	CASSTGTGAGYTF	TGTGCCAGCAGCACCGGGACAGGGGCTGGCTACACCTTC
NA	NA	TRBV30	TRBJ2-5	CAWSQRLGVQETQYF	TGTGCCTGGAGTCAGCGCCTCGGGGTACAAGAGACCCAGTACTTC
TRBD2	once	TRBV7-3	TRBJ2-1	CASSSTSGAQDEQFF	TGTGCCAGCAGCTCCACTAGCGGGGCGCAGGATGAGCAGTTCTTC
NA	NA	TRBV28	TRBJ1-5	CASTLTVIQPQHF	TGTGCCAGCACCCTTACGGTCATTCAGCCCCAGCATTTT
NA	NA	TRBV27	TRBJ1-5	CASSPLRDQPQHF	TGTGCCAGCAGCCCTCTGAGAGATCAGCCCCAGCATTTT
TRBD2	NA	TRBV27	TRBJ2-7	CASSFAGLAPNEQYF	TGTGCCAGCAGTTTTGCGGGACTAGCCCCCAACGAGCAGTACTTC
NA	once	TRBV3-1/TRBV3-2	TRBJ1-2	CASSQATRTGYTF	TGTGCCAGCAGCCAAGCGACCAGGACGGGCTACACCTTC
TRBD1	NA	TRBV7-9	TRBJ2-7	CASSLGGTGTYEQYF	TGTGCCAGCAGCTTAGGAGGGACAGGGACCTACGAGCAGTACTTC
NA	NA	TRBV28	TRBJ2-7	CASSSHPGSSYEQYF	TGTGCCAGCAGTTCCCATCCAGGTAGCTCCTACGAGCAGTACTTC
TRBD1	NA	TRBV28	TRBJ1-5	CATETGGNQPQHF	TGTGCCACCGAGACAGGGGGCAATCAGCCCCAGCATTTT
NA	NA	TRBV10-2	TRBJ2-7	CASRDSSSYEQYF	TGCGCCAGCAGGGACTCCAGCTCCTACGAGCAGTACTTC
NA	once	TRBV11-2	TRBJ1-5	CASSLGGLDQPQHF	TGTGCCAGCAGCTTAGGGGGTCTCGATCAGCCCCAGCATTTT